This paragraph covers one T cell receptor (beta chain) sequence. Which antigen it targets is not known. The input lacks base qualities; no much larger clone sits a single base away. V sheds 2 bases and J sheds 4 bases, leaving 14 bases between their ends. As encoded in the germline V gene, CDR1 is SNHLY while CDR2 is FYNNEI. The CDR3 holds 15 amino acids from the cysteine to the phenylalanine. Just CDR3 DNA is preserved here, 45 bases in frame from base 1. These data belong to a study of Tregs in tolerant kidney transplant recipients (dated by TCRdb to the late 2010s). Broadly, across the study: Transplants used related donors with nonmyeloablative bone marrow transplantation; mixed chimerism was transient in the human trials. Before combined kidney and bone marrow transplantation, this study identified donor-specific regulatory T cells using TCRbeta sequencing and then followed those same cells after transplant.

For TCRbeta CDR3 sequencing, genomic DNA was extracted from sorted cells using the QIAGEN DNeasy Blood and Tissue Kit. High-throughput TCRbeta CDR3 sequencing, which included PCR amplification with bias correction and internal controls, was done commercially through immunoSEQ. The paper's processing steps were these. Unique productive TCRbeta sequences were defined by CDR3 nucleotide sequence when primers matched and otherwise by CDR3 amino acid sequence together with Vbeta and Jbeta genes. As a correction for sorting error, sequences shared between sorted populations at a frequency ratio of 2:1 or less were discarded, and the remaining shared sequences were assigned to the higher population. Donor-reactive sequences were defined as at least 5-fold expanded in CFSE-low cells versus unstimulated cells, with frequency of at least 0.01% in CFSE-low cells. Jensen-Shannon divergence, calculated on the top 100 TCRbeta sequences ranked by frequency, was used to quantify repertoire divergence. For samples with multiple sequencing runs, sorting error was corrected in each run separately before the runs were combined. TCRdb carries this immuneACCESS record with in-frame sequences only. Its versions omit some clonotypes, under half of them owing to an unresolved V gene in the studies checked, with the rest unexplained. The V and J calls and clone size were taken over from that table, and D and trimming were inferred from the DNA. The sample data list some 74,000 clones, and more than 85% of these were observed just once. In total, the top ten clones hold approximately 0.37% of the sample.

The time point label here, explained by the study, means: blood sample drawn before combined kidney and bone marrow transplant. Unstimulated Tregs (CD4+CD25+CD127-), CD4+ non-Tregs (CD4+CD25-), CD4 and CD8 cells were FACS-sorted from thawed PBMCs. Prior to Treg sorting, thawed PBMCs were rested overnight with roughly 200 IU/ml IL-2 at 37 degrees C. 4 combined kidney and bone marrow transplant recipients from the ITN036ST trial were included as patients, and samples were available only from these trial subjects. Healthy control blood was processed to PBMCs with a Ficoll density gradient and then cryopreserved, whereas patient PBMCs were collected both before and after transplant. What the work shows at the level of the full study, not this receptor alone: Donor-specific Treg expansion was found to exceed global Treg expansion in tolerant patients, suggesting antigen-driven rather than nonspecific expansion. Because the study included only a small number of patients, the results must be confirmed in larger populations and under other immunosuppression protocols. Biological reproducibility was not directly addressed, though technical replication error appeared minimal. Expanding Tregs with activated donor B cells appeared to identify the most biologically relevant and donor-specific TCRbeta repertoire. For some patients, the PCR primers changed as time went on, which meant samples from those patients could not be compared with one another at the nucleotide level.

In this chain, TRBV2 is recombined with TRBJ1-2; a confident D gene designation cannot be given. The starting material was Tregs from blood, obtained before the transplant. The origin of this receptor is a human donor who received a combined kidney and bone marrow transplant. The DNA reads as follows: TGTGCCAGCAGTGAATACAACGAGGGTTCCTATGGCTACACCTTC. The encoded protein is CASSEYNEGSYGYTF. Reference TRBV2 and TRBJ1-2 genes cover what lies past the CDR3, so the full variable domain is EPEVTQTPSHQVTQMGQEVILRCVPISNHLYFYWYRQILGQKVEFLVSFYNNEISEKSEIFDDQFSVERPDGSNFTLKIRSTKLEDSAMYFCASSEYNEGSYGYTFGSGTRLTVV.